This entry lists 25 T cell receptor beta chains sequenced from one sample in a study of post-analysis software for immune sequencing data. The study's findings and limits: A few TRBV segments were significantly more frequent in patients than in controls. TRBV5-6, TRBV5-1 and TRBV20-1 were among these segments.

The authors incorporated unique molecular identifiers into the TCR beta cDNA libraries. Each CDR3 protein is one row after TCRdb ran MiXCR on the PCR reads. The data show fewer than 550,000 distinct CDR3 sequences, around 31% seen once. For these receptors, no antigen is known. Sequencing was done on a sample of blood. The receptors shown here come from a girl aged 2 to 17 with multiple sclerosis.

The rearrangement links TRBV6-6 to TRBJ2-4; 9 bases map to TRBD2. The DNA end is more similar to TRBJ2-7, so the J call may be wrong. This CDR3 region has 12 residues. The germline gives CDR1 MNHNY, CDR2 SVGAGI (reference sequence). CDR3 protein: CASLAGPYEQYF. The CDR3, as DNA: TGTGCCAGCCTAGCGGGACCCTACGAGCAGTACTTC.

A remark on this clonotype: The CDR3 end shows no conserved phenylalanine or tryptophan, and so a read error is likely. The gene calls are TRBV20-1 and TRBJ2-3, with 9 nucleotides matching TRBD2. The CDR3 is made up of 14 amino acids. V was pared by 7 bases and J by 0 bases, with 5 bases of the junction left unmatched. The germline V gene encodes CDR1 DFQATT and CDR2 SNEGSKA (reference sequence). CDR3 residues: CSVGTSRSTDTQYL. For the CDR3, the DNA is TGCAGTGTAGGGACTAGCAGAAGCACAGATACGCAGTATTTG.

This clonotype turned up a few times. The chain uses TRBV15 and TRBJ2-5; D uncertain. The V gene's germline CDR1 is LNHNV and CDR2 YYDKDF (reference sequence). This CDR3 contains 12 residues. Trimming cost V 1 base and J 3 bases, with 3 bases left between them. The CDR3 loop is CATSRGEETQYF. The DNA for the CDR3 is TGTGCCACCAGCAGAGGGGAAGAGACCCAGTACTTC. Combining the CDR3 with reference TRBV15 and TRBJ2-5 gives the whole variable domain DAMVIQNPRYQVTQFGKPVTLSCSQTLNHNVMYWYQQKSSQAPKLLFHYYDKDFNNEADTPDNFQSRRPNTSFCFLDIRSPGLGDTAMYLCATSRGEETQYFGPGTRLLVL.

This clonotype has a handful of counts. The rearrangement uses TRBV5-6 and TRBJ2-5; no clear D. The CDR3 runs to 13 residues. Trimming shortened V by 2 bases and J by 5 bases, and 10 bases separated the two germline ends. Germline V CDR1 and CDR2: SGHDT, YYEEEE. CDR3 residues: CASSFTTEETQYF. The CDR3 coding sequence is TGTGCCAGCAGCTTTACCACCGAGGAGACCCAGTACTTC.

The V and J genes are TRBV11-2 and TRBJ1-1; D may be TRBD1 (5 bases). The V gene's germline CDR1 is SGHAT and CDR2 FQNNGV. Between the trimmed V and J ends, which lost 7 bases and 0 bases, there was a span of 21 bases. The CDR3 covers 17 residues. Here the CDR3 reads CASTRIIWGTLNTEAFF. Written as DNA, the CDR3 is TGTGCCAGCACCCGTATAATATGGGGGACCCTGAACACTGAAGCTTTCTTT.

CDR3 loop: CAISGADHSGANVLTF. CDR3 coding DNA: TGTGCCATCAGTGGGGCGGATCACTCTGGGGCCAACGTCCTGACTTTC. J is TRBJ2-6 and V is TRBV10-3; no reliable D call. Between the trimmed V and J ends, which lost 4 bases and 0 bases, there was a span of 10 bases. Germline V lookup: CDR1 ENHRY, CDR2 SYGVKD. The length of the CDR3 is 16 residues.

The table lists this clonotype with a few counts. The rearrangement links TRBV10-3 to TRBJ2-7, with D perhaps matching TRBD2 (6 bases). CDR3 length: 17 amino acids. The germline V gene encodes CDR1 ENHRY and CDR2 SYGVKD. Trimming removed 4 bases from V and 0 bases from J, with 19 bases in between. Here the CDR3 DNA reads TGTGCCATCAGTGGGTTTTTAGCGGCTTCCAGCTCCTACGAGCAGTACTTC. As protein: CAISGFLAASSSYEQYF.

CDR3 sequence reads: CAISEEGQGRWAPLHF. CDR3 nucleotides: TGTGCCATCAGTGAGGAGGGACAGGGGAGATGGGCACCCCTCCACTTT. J is TRBJ1-6 and V is TRBV10-3; 10 bases agree with TRBD1. After removal of 2 bases from V and 11 bases from J, the junction contained 9 bases not matched to a gene. This CDR3 comprises 16 residues. Germline V gives CDR1 ENHRY, CDR2 SYGVKD.

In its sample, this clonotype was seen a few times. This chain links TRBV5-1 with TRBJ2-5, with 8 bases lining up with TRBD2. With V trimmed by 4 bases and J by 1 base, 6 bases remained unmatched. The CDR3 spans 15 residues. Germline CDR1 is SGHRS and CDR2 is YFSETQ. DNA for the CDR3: TGCGCCAGCAGCATAGAGCGGGGGCCCCAAGAGACCCAGTACTTC. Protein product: CASSIERGPQETQYF.

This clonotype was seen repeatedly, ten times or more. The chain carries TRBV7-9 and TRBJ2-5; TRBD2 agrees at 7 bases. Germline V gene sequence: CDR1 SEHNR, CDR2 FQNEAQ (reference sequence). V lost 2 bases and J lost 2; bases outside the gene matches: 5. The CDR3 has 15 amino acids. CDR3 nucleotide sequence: TGTGCCAGCAGCTTACTCCTAGCGGCACAAGAGACCCAGTACTTC. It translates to CASSLLLAAQETQYF.

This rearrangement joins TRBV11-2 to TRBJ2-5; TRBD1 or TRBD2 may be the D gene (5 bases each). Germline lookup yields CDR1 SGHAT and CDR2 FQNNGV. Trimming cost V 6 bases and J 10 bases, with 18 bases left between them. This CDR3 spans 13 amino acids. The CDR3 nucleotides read TGTGCCAGCAGGTCCGGGACCCCCGGGGACCAGTACTTC. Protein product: CASRSGTPGDQYF.

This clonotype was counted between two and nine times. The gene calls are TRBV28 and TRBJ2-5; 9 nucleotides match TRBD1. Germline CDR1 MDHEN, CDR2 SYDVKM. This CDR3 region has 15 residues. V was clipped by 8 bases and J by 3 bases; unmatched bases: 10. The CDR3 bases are TGTGCCAGCTACCCCTCCGGGACAGGGAAAGAGACCCAGTACTTC. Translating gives CASYPSGTGKETQYF. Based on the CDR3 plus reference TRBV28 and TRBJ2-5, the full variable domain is DVKVTQSSRYLVKRTGEKVFLECVQDMDHENMFWYRQDPGLGLRLIYFSYDVKMKEKGDIPEGYSVSREKKERFSLILESASTNQTSMYLCASYPSGTGKETQYFGPGTRLLVL.

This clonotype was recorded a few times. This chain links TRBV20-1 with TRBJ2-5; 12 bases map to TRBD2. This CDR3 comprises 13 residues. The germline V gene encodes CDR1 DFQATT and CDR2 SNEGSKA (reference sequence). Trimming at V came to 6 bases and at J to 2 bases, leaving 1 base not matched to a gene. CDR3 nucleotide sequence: TGCAGTGCCACTAGCGGGGGGCAAGAGACCCAGTACTTC. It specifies CSATSGGQETQYF.

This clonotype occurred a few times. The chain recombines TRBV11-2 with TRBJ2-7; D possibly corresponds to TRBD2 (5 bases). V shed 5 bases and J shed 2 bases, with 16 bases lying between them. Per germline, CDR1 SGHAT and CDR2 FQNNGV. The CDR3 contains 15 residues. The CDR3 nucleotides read TGTGCCAGCAGCCGAGGAAACCCCGGGGCCTACGAGCAGTACTTC. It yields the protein CASSRGNPGAYEQYF. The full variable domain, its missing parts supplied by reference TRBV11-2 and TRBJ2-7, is EAGVAQSPRYKIIEKRQSVAFWCNPISGHATLYWYQQILGQGPKLLIQFQNNGVVDDSQLPKDRFSAERLKGVDSTLKIQPAKLEDSAVYLCASSRGNPGAYEQYFGPGTRLTVT.

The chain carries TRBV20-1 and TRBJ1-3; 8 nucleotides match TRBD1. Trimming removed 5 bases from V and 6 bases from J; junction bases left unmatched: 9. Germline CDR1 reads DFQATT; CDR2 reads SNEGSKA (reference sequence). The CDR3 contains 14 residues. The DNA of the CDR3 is TGCAGTGCTGGACCAGGGACAGGCGAAAACACCATATATTTT. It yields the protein CSAGPGTGENTIYF.

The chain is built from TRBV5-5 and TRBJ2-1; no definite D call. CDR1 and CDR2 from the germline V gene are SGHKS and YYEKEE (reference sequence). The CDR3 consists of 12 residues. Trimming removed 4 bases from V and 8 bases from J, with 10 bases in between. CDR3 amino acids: CASSAVVDEQFF. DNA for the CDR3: TGTGCCAGCAGCGCTGTGGTAGATGAGCAGTTCTTC. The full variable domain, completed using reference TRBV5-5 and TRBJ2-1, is DAGVTQSPTHLIKTRGQQVTLRCSPISGHKSVSWYQQVLGQGPQFIFQYYEKEERGRGNFPDRFSARQFPNYSSELNVNALLLGDSALYLCASSAVVDEQFFGPGTRLTVL.

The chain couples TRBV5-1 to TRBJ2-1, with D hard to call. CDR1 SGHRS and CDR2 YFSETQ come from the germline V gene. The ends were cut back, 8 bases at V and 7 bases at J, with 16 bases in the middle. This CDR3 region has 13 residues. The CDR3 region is CASAQELSNEQFF. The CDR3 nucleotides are TGCGCCAGTGCGCAGGAACTCTCTAATGAGCAGTTCTTC.

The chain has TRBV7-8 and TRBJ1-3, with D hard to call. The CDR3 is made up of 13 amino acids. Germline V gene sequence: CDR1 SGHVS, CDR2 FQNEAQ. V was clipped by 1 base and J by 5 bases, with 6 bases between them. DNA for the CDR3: TGTGCCAGCAGCTTAGGTCAACGAAACACCATATATTTT. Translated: CASSLGQRNTIYF. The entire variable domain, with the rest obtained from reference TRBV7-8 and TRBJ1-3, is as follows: GAGVSQSPRYKVAKRGQDVALRCDPISGHVSLFWYQQALGQGPEFLTYFQNEAQLDKSGLPSDRFFAERPEGSVSTLKIQRTQQEDSAVYLCASSLGQRNTIYFGEGSWLTVV.

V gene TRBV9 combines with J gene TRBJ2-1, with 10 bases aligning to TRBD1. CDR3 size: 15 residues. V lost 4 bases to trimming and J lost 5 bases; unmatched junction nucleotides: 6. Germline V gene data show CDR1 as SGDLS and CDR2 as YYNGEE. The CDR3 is CASSRGQGGDNEQFF. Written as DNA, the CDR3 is TGTGCCAGCAGCAGAGGACAGGGGGGAGACAATGAGCAGTTCTTC.

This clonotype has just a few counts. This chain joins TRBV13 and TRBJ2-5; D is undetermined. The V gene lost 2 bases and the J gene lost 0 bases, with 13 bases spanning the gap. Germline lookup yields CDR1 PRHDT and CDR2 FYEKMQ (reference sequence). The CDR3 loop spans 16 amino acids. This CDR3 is CASSLNSVRNQETQYF. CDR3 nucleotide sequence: TGTGCCAGCAGCTTAAACTCGGTCAGGAACCAAGAGACCCAGTACTTC.

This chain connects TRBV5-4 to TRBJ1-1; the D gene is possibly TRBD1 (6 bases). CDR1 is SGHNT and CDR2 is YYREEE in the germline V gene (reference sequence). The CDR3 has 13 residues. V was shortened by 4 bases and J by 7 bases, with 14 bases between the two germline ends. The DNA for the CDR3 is TGTGCCAGCAGCGCCCGGGACACGCTTGAAGCTTTCTTT. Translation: CASSARDTLEAFF.

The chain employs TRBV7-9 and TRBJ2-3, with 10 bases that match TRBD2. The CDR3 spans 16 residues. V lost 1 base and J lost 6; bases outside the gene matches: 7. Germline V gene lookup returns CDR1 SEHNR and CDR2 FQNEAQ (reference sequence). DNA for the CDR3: TGTGCCAGCAGCTTAGGGCTAGCGGGGGTATCTGATACGCAGTATTTT. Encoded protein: CASSLGLAGVSDTQYF.

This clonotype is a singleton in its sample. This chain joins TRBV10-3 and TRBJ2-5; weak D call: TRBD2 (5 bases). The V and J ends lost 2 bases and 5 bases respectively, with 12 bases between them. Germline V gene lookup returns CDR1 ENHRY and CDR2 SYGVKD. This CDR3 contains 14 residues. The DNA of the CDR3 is TGTGCCATCAGTGAGCCGGGGAGAGGGGAGACCCAGTACTTC. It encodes CAISEPGRGETQYF.

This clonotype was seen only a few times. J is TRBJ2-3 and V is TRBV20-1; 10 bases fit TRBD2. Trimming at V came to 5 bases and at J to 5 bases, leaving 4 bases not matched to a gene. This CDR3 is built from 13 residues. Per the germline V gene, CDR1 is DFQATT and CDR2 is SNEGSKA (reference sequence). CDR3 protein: CSAERGGIDTQYF. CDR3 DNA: TGCAGTGCTGAGCGGGGGGGAATAGATACGCAGTATTTT.

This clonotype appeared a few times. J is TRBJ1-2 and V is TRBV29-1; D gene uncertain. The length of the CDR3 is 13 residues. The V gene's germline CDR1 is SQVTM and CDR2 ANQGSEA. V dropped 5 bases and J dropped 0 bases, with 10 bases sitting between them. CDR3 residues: CSVYGNTNYGYTF. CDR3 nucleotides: TGCAGCGTTTACGGGAACACTAACTATGGCTACACCTTC.